This is a list of T cell receptor beta chains from one sample in a study of post-analysis software for immune sequencing data. One entry per CDR3 protein, called by TCRdb with MiXCR from the PCR reads. The top ten hold more than 0.45% of the sample, which has approximately 730,000 distinct CDR3 sequences, 25% to 30% seen once. Specimen: blood. The receptors derive from a girl between 5 and 17 years old with multiple sclerosis. Each CDR3 is given with its conserved first and last residue. A D gene is named only where the DNA matches it firmly. The size of a clone is reported for some rows only, either as once, few or many, or as a class for expanded clones.

D: -; V: TRBV4-3; size: -; J: TRBJ2-3; DNA: TGCGCCAGCAGCCAGGGATACGGGGCCGCAGATACGCAGTATTTT; CDR3: CASSQGYGAADTQYF
D: -; V: TRBV20-1; size: -; J: TRBJ2-7; DNA: TGCAGCTTTCAAACCTCCTCTTTAGCGATCTACGAGCAGTACTTC; CDR3: CSFQTSSLAIYEQYF
D: TRBD1; V: TRBV6-5; size: few; J: TRBJ2-7; DNA: TGTGCCAGCACGCGGACAGGGTCGCACGAGCAGTACTTC; CDR3: CASTRTGSHEQYF
D: -; V: TRBV11-2; size: few; J: TRBJ2-7; DNA: TGTGCCAGCAGCTTAGGTGCAGGCTCCCGGGACGAGCAGTACTTC; CDR3: CASSLGAGSRDEQYF
D: -; V: TRBV5-1; size: few; J: TRBJ2-1; DNA: TGCGCCAGCAGCTTGTCTTCGGCGGGGGAGCAGTTCTTC; CDR3: CASSLSSAGEQFF
D: -; V: TRBV29-1; size: -; J: TRBJ1-2; DNA: TGCAGCGTTAACTCACCAGGTGGAGGGAACTATGGCTACACCTTC; CDR3: CSVNSPGGGNYGYTF
D: -; V: TRBV11-2; size: few; J: TRBJ2-6; DNA: TGTGCCAGCAGCCTCCAGCTTTCTGGGGCCAACGTCCTGACTTTC; CDR3: CASSLQLSGANVLTF
D: -; V: TRBV6-2/TRBV6-3; size: few; J: TRBJ2-5; DNA: TGTGCCAGCAGGCCCCCCGGATCAGAGACCCAGTACTTC; CDR3: CASRPPGSETQYF
D: -; V: TRBV9; size: -; J: TRBJ1-1; DNA: TGTGCCAGCAGCGCCGGAGCGAACACTGAAGCTTTCTTT; CDR3: CASSAGANTEAFF
D: -; V: TRBV20-1; size: few; J: TRBJ2-7; DNA: TGCAGTGCGCCCGGACTCCACTACGAGCAGTACTTC; CDR3: CSAPGLHYEQYF
D: -; V: TRBV5-1; size: -; J: TRBJ2-7; DNA: TGCGCCAGCAGCTACGCTCGGTGGAGGCCTTCCTACGAGCAGTACTTC; CDR3: CASSYARWRPSYEQYF
D: -; V: TRBV29-1; size: -; J: TRBJ2-3; DNA: TGCAGCGCTCAAGACTTCCGAGATACGCAGTATTTT; CDR3: CSAQDFRDTQYF
D: -; V: TRBV7-9; size: many; J: TRBJ2-4; DNA: TGTGCCAGCAGCTCCCAATGGGACGGGAAAAACATTCAGTACTTC; CDR3: CASSSQWDGKNIQYF
D: -; V: TRBV12-3/TRBV12-4; size: -; J: TRBJ1-1; DNA: TGTGCCAGCAGTTTAGCGGAGGGGGGTACTGAAGCTTTCTTT; CDR3: CASSLAEGGTEAFF
D: -; V: TRBV19; size: -; J: TRBJ1-5; DNA: TGTGCCAGTAGTTCGGCTCTCCAGGGAAGGCAGCCCCAGCATTTT; CDR3: CASSSALQGRQPQHF
D: -; V: TRBV7-2; size: -; J: TRBJ2-1; DNA: TGTGCCAGCAGCGTAACCGGGACCCACAGCCCCAATGAGCAGTTCTTC; CDR3: CASSVTGTHSPNEQFF
D: -; V: TRBV28; size: -; J: TRBJ2-5; DNA: TGTGCCAGCAGCTCCGATAGTCGGACCCAGTACTTC; CDR3: CASSSDSRTQYF
D: -; V: TRBV20-1; size: -; J: TRBJ2-2; DNA: TGCAGTGCTAGTAGTCGTAGCGGCCACGTCGCCACCGGGGAGCTGTTTTTT; CDR3: CSASSRSGHVATGELFF
D: -; V: TRBV4-1; size: -; J: TRBJ2-3; DNA: TGCGCCAGCAGCCAAGGACCACCGGAGGGACAGAAGAGCACAGATACGCAGTATTTT; CDR3: CASSQGPPEGQKSTDTQYF
D: TRBD2; V: TRBV4-2; size: -; J: TRBJ2-1; DNA: TGTGCCAGCAGCCAAGATGCGGGGGGGCTTAATGAGCAGTTCTTC; CDR3: CASSQDAGGLNEQFF
D: -; V: TRBV3-1; size: -; J: TRBJ1-5; DNA: TGTGCCAGCAGCGAAGGACAGAGCAATCAGCCCCAGCATTTT; CDR3: CASSEGQSNQPQHF
D: -; V: TRBV7-2; size: -; J: TRBJ2-2; DNA: TGTGCCAGCAGCTTACCACTTGGGGGCGCGGACACCGGGGAGCTGTTTTTT; CDR3: CASSLPLGGADTGELFF
D: TRBD1; V: TRBV7-8; size: few; J: TRBJ2-7; DNA: TGTGCCAGCAGCTTAGACGCGTCGCCGGGACAGGGGCGTTCCATGGGGTACTTC; CDR3: CASSLDASPGQGRSMGYF
D: TRBD1; V: TRBV7-2; size: few; J: TRBJ1-6; DNA: TGTGCCAGCAGGGGACAGGGGGCTTATAATTCACCCCTCCACTTT; CDR3: CASRGQGAYNSPLHF
D: TRBD2; V: TRBV20-1; size: -; J: TRBJ2-3; DNA: TGCAGTGCTGTATTAGCGGGAGCGGGAGATACGCAGTATTTT; CDR3: CSAVLAGAGDTQYF
D: TRBD1; V: TRBV13; size: -; J: TRBJ2-7; DNA: TGTGCCAGCAGCTTCGTAGGGGGCAATAACTACGAGCAGTACTTC; CDR3: CASSFVGGNNYEQYF
D: -; V: TRBV25-1; size: few; J: TRBJ2-7; DNA: TGTGCCAGCAGTAGGCGTTCAGGGTCGTCCGGCGAGCAGTACTTC; CDR3: CASSRRSGSSGEQYF
D: TRBD2; V: TRBV7-2; size: -; J: TRBJ2-1; DNA: TGTGCCAGCAGCTCGGGACTAGCGGGGGGTGAGCAGTTCTTC; CDR3: CASSSGLAGGEQFF
D: -; V: TRBV6-5; size: -; J: TRBJ1-1; DNA: TGTGCCAGCAACGTACTGGGGGTTGCTGAAGCTTTCTTT; CDR3: CASNVLGVAEAFF
D: TRBD1; V: TRBV9; size: few; J: TRBJ1-2; DNA: TGTGCCAGCAGCGTAATCGGGACAGGGGGAAATGGCTACACCTTC; CDR3: CASSVIGTGGNGYTF
D: TRBD1; V: TRBV10-3; size: once; J: TRBJ1-2; DNA: TGTGCCATCAGCCCGGGACAGCGAAACTATGGCTACACCTTC; CDR3: CAISPGQRNYGYTF
D: -; V: TRBV4-1; size: few; J: TRBJ2-5; DNA: TGCGCCAGCAGTCGCGGACCCGCCCAACAAGAGACCCAGTACTTC; CDR3: CASSRGPAQQETQYF
D: -; V: TRBV5-1; size: -; J: TRBJ2-1; DNA: TGCACCAGCAGCTTGGTACAGGCCAACCCATACAATGAGCAGTTCTTC; CDR3: CTSSLVQANPYNEQFF
D: -; V: TRBV20-1; size: few; J: TRBJ2-3; DNA: TGCAGTGCTAGAAGTTACGGACCAAATCTTGGTAGCACAGATACGCAGTATTTT; CDR3: CSARSYGPNLGSTDTQYF
D: -; V: TRBV12-3/TRBV12-4; size: few; J: TRBJ1-1; DNA: TGTGCCAGCAGTCTCTGGGGGCAAGACACTGAAGCTTTCTTT; CDR3: CASSLWGQDTEAFF
D: -; V: TRBV7-2; size: -; J: TRBJ2-1; DNA: TGTGCCAGCAGCTTAGATCGGCTCGATGAGCAGTTCTTC; CDR3: CASSLDRLDEQFF